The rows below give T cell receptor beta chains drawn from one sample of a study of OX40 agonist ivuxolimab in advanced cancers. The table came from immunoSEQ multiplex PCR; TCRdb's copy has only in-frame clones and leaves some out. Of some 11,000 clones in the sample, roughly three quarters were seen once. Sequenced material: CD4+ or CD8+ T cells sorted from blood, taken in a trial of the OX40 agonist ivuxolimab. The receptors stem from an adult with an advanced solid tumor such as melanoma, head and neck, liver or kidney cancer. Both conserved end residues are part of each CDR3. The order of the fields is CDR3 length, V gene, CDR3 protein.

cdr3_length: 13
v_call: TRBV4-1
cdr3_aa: CASSQRWPDTQYF

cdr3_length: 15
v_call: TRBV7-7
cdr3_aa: CASSLSTGSTDTQYF

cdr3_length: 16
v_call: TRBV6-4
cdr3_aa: CASSDEGHLGSYEQYF

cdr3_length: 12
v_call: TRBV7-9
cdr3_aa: CASSFSSYEQYF

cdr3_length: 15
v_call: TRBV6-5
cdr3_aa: CASKLGQAANYEQYF

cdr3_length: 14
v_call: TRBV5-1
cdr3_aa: CASSLEPGHYEQYF

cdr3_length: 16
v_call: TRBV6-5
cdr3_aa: CASSYSDRLSIYGYTF

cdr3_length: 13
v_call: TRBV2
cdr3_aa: CASTGGTNTEAFF

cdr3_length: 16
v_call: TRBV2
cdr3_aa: CASTTFPGTATNEQFF

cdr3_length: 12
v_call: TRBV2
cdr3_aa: CASRSPGPARHF

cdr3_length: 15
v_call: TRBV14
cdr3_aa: CASSQTRSSTYEQYF

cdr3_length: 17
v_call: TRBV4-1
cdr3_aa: CASSQDISGGFYNEQFF

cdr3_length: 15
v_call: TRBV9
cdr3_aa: CASSASGGALDTQYF

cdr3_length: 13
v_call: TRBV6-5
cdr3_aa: CASSYMGREGYTF

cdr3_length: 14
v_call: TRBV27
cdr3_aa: CASSSQGPNEKLFF

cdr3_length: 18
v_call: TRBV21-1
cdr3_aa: CASSPGAPSGRHQGEQYF

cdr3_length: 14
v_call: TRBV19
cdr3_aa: CASSIMGRQNTIYF

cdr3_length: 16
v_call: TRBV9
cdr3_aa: CASSAPTSGSYNEQFF

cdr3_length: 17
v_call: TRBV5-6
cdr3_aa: CASSLVTGIRYPYEQYF

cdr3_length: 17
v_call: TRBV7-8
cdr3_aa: CASSLTGAGSYQETQYF

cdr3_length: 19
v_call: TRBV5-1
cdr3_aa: CASSLPPAGEPSSYNEQFF

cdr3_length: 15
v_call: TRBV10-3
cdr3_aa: CAISESQGGDQPQHF

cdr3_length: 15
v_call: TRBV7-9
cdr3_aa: CASSRVTGAQETQYF

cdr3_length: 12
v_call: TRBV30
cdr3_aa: CAWSLLNTEAFF

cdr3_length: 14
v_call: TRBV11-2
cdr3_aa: CASSSGTESYEQYF

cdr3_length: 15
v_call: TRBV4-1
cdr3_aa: CASSSGLAGIYEQYF

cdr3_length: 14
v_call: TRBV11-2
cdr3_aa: CASSRTGNRGKLFF

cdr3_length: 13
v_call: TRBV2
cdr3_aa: CASSELGLGVYTF

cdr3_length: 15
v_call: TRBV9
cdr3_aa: CASSFMGARPTEAFF

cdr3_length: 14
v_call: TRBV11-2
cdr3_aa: CASSWTGSKVEAFF

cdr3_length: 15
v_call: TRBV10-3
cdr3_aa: CAISGLADSTDTQYF

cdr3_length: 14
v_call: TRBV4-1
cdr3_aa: CASSHRVSQETQYF

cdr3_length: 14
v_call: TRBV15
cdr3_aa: CATSSPGPVDEQFF

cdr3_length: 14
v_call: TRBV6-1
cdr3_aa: CASSHLGRFPEQYF

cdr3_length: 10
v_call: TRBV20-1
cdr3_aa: CSARGDEQFF

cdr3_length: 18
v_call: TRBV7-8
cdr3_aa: CASSPARILAGGGWELFF

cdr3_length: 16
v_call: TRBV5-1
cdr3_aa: CASSLAWDRERNEQFF

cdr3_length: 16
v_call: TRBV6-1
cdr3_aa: CASSEWTSGSTDTQYF

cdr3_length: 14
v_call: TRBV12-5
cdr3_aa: CASGLGTGYNEQFF

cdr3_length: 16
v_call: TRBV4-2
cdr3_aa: CASSQESAGANYGYTF

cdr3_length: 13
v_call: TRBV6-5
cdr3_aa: CASSYSRVYEQYF

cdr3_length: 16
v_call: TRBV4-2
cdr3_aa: CASSQDVTSGPFEQFF

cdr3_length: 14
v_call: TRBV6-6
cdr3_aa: CASSFIPPTDTQYF

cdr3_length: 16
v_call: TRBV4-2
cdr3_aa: CVSSQEGTGGSYGYTF

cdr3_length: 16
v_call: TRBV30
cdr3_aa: CAWGGLAGPSYNEQFF

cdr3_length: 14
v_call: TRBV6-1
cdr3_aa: CASSPVEDLYGYTF

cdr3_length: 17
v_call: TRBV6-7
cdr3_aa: CASSYFLAGGWNQPQHF

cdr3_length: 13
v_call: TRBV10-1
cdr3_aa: CASSEALAYEQFF

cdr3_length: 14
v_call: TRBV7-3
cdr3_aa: CASSSDRGNGELFF

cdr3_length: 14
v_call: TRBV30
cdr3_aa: CAWSVEDSNQPQHF

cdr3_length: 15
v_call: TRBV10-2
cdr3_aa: CASSELSTTDYGYTF

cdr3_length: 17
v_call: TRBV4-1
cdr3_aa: CASSQDLGTGGASGYTF

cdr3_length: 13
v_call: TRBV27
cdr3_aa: CASSSAEGAEQFF

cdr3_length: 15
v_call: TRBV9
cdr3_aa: CASSRGQGAVGTQYF

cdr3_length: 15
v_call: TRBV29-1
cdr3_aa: CSVESLWADGGGYTF

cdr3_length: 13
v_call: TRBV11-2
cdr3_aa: CASVPLGLETRYF

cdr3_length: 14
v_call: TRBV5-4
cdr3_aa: CASSLGGSNYGYTF

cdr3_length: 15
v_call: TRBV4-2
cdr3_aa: CASSQVALTNEKLFF

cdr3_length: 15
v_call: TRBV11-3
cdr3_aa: CASSPSTVFYNEQFF